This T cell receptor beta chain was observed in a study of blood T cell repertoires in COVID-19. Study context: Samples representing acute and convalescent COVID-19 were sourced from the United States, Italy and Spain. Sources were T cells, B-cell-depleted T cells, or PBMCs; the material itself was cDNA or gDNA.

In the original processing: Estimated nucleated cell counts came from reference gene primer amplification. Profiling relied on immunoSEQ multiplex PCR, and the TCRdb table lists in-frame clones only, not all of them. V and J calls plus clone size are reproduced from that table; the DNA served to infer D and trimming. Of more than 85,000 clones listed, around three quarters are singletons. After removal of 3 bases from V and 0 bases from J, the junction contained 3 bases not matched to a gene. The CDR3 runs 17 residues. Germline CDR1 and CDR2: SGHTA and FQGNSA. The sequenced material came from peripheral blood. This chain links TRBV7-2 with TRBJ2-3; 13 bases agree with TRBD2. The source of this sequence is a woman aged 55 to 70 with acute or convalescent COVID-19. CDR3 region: CASSFGTSGVSTDTQYF. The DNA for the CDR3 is TGTGCCAGCAGCTTCGGGACTAGCGGGGTTAGCACAGATACGCAGTATTTT. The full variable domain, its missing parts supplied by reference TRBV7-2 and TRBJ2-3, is GAGVSQSPSNKVTEKGKDVELRCDPISGHTALYWYRQSLGQGLEFLIYFQGNSAPDKSGLPSDRFSAERTGGSVSTLTIQRTQQEDSAVYLCASSFGTSGVSTDTQYFGPGTRLTVL.